This TCR beta chain emerged from a study of blood T cells in healthy people across ages. About the study: The template switching approach captured approximately one barcoded beta molecule for every two T cells. Study-wide points: Roughly linear age-related decline in beta diversity appeared, significant by age approximately 40.

Unmatched junction bases numbered 11, after V lost 6 bases and J lost 15 bases. The CDR3 extends over 13 amino acids. Germline loops: CDR1 DFQATT, CDR2 SNEGSKA (reference sequence). Primed by a sample-barcoded 5' primer and a J-beta primer mix, a second PCR proceeded for about 6 to 11 cycles. Every cDNA molecule carried a tag from a template-switch adaptor bearing 12 random nucleotides. TCRdb analysed the 5' RACE reads with MiXCR anew, one entry per CDR3 protein. The profile shows approximately 1,100,000 distinct CDR3 sequences, 40% to 55% of them singletons. This clonotype came up a few times. Its specificity is unknown.

The V gene is TRBV20-1, the J gene TRBJ2-1, with 13 bases identical to TRBD2. This TCR was recovered from a woman between 55 and 75 years old in good health. Sequencing was carried out using blood. The CDR3 spells CSALGLAGTKGFF. CDR3 sequence (DNA): TGCAGTGCCCTGGGACTAGCGGGGACTAAGGGGTTCTTC.